Below are 17 T cell receptor beta chains sequenced from a single sample in a study of cytomegalovirus exposure and HLA in healthy donors. PCR involved 60 Vbeta and 13 Jbeta primers. Assay used: immunoSEQ multiplex PCR; TCRdb lists only in-frame clones, some missing. The table shows around 100,000 clones, with about 70% occurring only once. The sample taken for sequencing was PBMCs. The origin of the receptors is a man between 25 and 39 years old in good health and CMV-seropositive.

This clone turned up a few times. This CDR3 is CASSVGGTGGYPQHF. CDR3 coding DNA: TGCGCCAGCAGCGTTGGTGGGACAGGGGGCTACCCCCAGCATTTT. V gene TRBV5-1 combines with J gene TRBJ1-5, with TRBD1 identical over 12 bases. The CDR3 consists of 15 residues. V shed 4 bases, J shed 10 bases, and the junction held 9 bases outside the gene matches. Germline CDR1 and CDR2: SGHRS and YFSETQ.

J is TRBJ1-2 and V is TRBV15; possible D gene TRBD1, 5 bases. The V and J ends lost 3 bases and 1 base respectively, with 12 bases between them. Germline CDR1 LNHNV, CDR2 YYDKDF (reference sequence). The CDR3 totals 15 residues. The CDR3 DNA follows: TGTGCCACCAGCAGCACCAGGGTGGATAACTATGGCTACACCTTC. This codes for CATSSTRVDNYGYTF.

The chain carries TRBV19 and TRBJ2-1; 11 positions match TRBD2. The trim removed 10 bases at V and 8 bases at J, leaving 10 bases unmatched. CDR1 and CDR2 (germline): LNHDA, SQIVND (reference sequence). This CDR3 is 14 amino acids long. CDR3 sequence (DNA): TGTGCCATCTCTCGGATAGCGGGAGGGTATGAGCAGTTCTTC. This gives the protein CAISRIAGGYEQFF.

This clone appeared a few times. At one boundary the junction diverges from the germline segment, which might be a read error. The chain joins TRBV20-1 to TRBJ1-4; D is uncertain. Germline lookup yields CDR1 DFQATT and CDR2 SNEGSKA (reference sequence). CDR3 length equals 9 residues. Here the CDR3 reads CSARAWEDF. In nucleotides, the CDR3 is TGCAGTGCTAGAGCCTGGGAGGATTTT.

V is TRBV9 and J is TRBJ2-3; 8 bases match TRBD2. The junction had 7 bases not matched to a gene; V was cut back by 0 bases and J by 4 bases. The CDR3 runs to 16 residues. Germline V gives CDR1 SGDLS, CDR2 YYNGEE. DNA of the CDR3: TGTGCCAGCAGCGTAGACGGGGGGGCCCGGTCAGATACGCAGTATTTT. This translates into CASSVDGGARSDTQYF.

This clone was seen a single time. The genes are TRBV4-3 and TRBJ2-1, with 8 bases matching TRBD1. The CDR3 is 16 amino acids. V lost 0 bases, J lost 8 bases, and 9 bases stayed unmatched. CDR1 and CDR2 (germline): LGHNA, YSLEER. The CDR3 sequence: CASSQDRRTGLDEQFF. The CDR3 bases are TGCGCCAGCAGCCAAGATCGTCGGACAGGGCTCGATGAGCAGTTCTTC.

This clone was seen more than once but under ten times. The rearrangement links TRBV5-4 to TRBJ2-3, with D uncertain. The CDR3 contains 13 residues. With 2 bases removed from V and 1 base from J, the gap between germline ends came to 5 bases. Germline CDR1 is SGHNT and CDR2 is YYREEE (reference sequence). Written as DNA, the CDR3 is TGTGCCAGCAGCTTTGAGGGCACAGATACGCAGTATTTT. Protein product: CASSFEGTDTQYF.

V gene TRBV27 combines with J gene TRBJ1-4, with TRBD1 matching 8 bases. CDR3 size: 16 residues. V shed 0 bases and J 4 bases; nucleotides not matched to a gene: 4. Germline CDR1 is MNHEY and CDR2 is SMNVEV (reference sequence). In DNA, the CDR3 is TGTGCCAGCAGTTTATCAAACAGGGGGTTTAATGAAAAACTGTTTTTT. Its protein is CASSLSNRGFNEKLFF.

The V and J genes are TRBV10-2 and TRBJ1-1; possibly TRBD1 for D (5 bases). CDR3 length: 12 amino acids. In germline, CDR1 is WSHSY, CDR2 SAAADI. V was trimmed by 4 bases and J by 5 bases, leaving 8 bases between them. CDR3 loop: CASSAGETEAFF. The CDR3 DNA follows: TGCGCCAGCAGTGCGGGGGAGACTGAAGCTTTCTTT.

V and J are TRBV15 and TRBJ1-1; no reliable D call. CDR1 LNHNV and CDR2 YYDKDF come from the germline V gene (reference sequence). Trimming left V 1 base short and J 1 base short, with 7 bases between. This CDR3 is built from 14 residues. The CDR3 protein is CATSRARRNTEAFF. CDR3 in DNA: TGTGCCACCAGCAGAGCGCGGAGGAACACTGAAGCTTTCTTT.

This chain links TRBV7-2 with TRBJ2-7; 7 nucleotides line up with TRBD2. The CDR3 is 14 amino acids. V shed 5 bases, J shed 3 bases, and the junction held 7 bases outside the gene matches. CDR1 and CDR2 (germline): SGHTA, FQGNSA. CDR3 bases: TGTGCCAGCAGCCATTTGGGGGAGGGCTACGAGCAGTACGTC. Translating gives CASSHLGEGYEQYV.

The V and J genes are TRBV28 and TRBJ1-4, with a weak D call TRBD1 (6 bases). Looked up from germline, CDR1 is MDHEN and CDR2 is SYDVKM. The CDR3 runs to 15 residues. The germline V and J ends were trimmed by 4 bases and 8 bases, with 17 bases remaining between them. The CDR3 DNA follows: TGTGCCAGCAGTTCCGCCACAGGGCTCGGCGAAAAACTGTTTTTT. It yields the protein CASSSATGLGEKLFF.

The chain joins TRBV6-5 to TRBJ1-5; TRBD1 agrees at 7 bases. J lost 3 bases, V lost 5 bases, and 4 bases had no gene match. The CDR3 covers 14 residues. Germline CDR1 and CDR2: MNHEY and SVGAGI. In DNA, the CDR3 is TGTGCCAGCAGTCGGGACAGAATCAATCAGCCCCAGCATTTT. Translation gives CASSRDRINQPQHF.

This clone was counted a few times. The chain joins TRBV28 to TRBJ1-2; D remains ambiguous. The CDR3 extends over 13 amino acids. V was trimmed by 6 bases and J by 4 bases, leaving 12 bases between them. The germline CDR1 and CDR2 sequences are MDHEN and SYDVKM. The CDR3 protein is CASRTGSPYGYTF. The CDR3 nucleotides read TGTGCCAGCAGGACCGGGTCGCCCTATGGCTACACCTTC.

The chain combines TRBV6-5 with TRBJ1-2; possible D gene TRBD1, 6 bases. The CDR3 extends over 14 amino acids. Germline CDR1 reads MNHEY; CDR2 reads SVGAGI. Trimming cost V 3 bases and J 7 bases, with 15 bases left between them. For the CDR3, the DNA is TGTGCCAGCAGTTATCGCAGGGGCATACGTGGCTACACCTTC. This codes for CASSYRRGIRGYTF.

V and J are TRBV30 and TRBJ1-2; possible D gene TRBD1, 6 bases. There are 16 residues in the CDR3. Germline V gene lookup returns CDR1 GTSNPN and CDR2 SVGIG (reference sequence). The V end was cut by 2 bases, the J end by 1 base, with 17 bases between. This CDR3 is CAWSLIPGHLNYGYTF. Written as DNA, the CDR3 is TGTGCCTGGAGTCTTATCCCGGGACACCTTAACTATGGCTACACCTTC.

The chain carries TRBV29-1 and TRBJ1-1; 8 nucleotides agree with TRBD1. The CDR3 is 13 residues long. Germline values: CDR1 SQVTM, CDR2 ANQGSEA. With V trimmed by 5 bases and J by 3 bases, 5 bases remained unmatched. The CDR3 nucleotides are TGCAGCGTTATGGACAGGGTCGACACTGAAGCTTTCTTT. Protein product: CSVMDRVDTEAFF. Full variable domain (missing parts from reference TRBV29-1 and TRBJ1-1): SAVISQKPSRDICQRGTSLTIQCQVDSQVTMMFWYRQQPGQSLTLIATANQGSEATYESGFVIDKFPISRPNLTFSTLTVSNMSPEDSSIYLCSVMDRVDTEAFFGQGTRLTVV.